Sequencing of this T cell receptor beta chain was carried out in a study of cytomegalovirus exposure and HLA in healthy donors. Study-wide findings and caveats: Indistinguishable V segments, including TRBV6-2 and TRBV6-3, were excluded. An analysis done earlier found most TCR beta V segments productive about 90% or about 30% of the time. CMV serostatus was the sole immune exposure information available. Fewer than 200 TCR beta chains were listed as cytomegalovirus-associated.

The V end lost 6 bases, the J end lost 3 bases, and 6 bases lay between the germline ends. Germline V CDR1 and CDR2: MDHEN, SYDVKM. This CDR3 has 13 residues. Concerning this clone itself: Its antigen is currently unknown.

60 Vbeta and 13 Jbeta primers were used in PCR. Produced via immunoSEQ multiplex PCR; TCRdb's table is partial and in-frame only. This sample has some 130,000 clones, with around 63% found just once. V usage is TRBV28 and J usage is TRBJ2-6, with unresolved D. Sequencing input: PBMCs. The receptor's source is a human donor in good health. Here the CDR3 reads CASSPNGANVLTF. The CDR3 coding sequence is TGTGCCAGCAGCCCCAATGGGGCCAACGTCCTGACTTTC.